The clone carrying this TCR beta chain was counted between two and nine times. Antigen: not known. The data belong to a study of T cells after yellow fever vaccination. Study-level information: Researchers used SMART-Seq v4 Ultra Low Input to prepare fractions that had low cell numbers.

Making TCR cDNA involved 5'RACE template switching, which added UMIs and a universal primer site. TCRdb reprocessed the 5' RACE reads via MiXCR and lists one record per CDR3 protein. The sample includes some 260,000 distinct CDR3 sequences, about 5% of them seen just once. The CDR3 totals 14 residues. Germline assignment: CDR1 DFQATT and CDR2 SNEGSKA (reference sequence). J was trimmed by 5 bases and V by 3 bases; bases with no gene match: 5. Broader study findings: Contamination of FACS-sorted repertoires by abundant clonotypes from the bulk population could occur. Booster sampling recovered most clones from primary vaccination (approximately 97% CD4, roughly 86% CD8).

This chain links TRBV20-1 with TRBJ1-5; TRBD1 matches at 9 bases. The TCR was taken from a man younger than 35 who received the YFV17D yellow fever vaccine. The sequencing used CD4+ T cells sorted from PBMCs, collected on the day of the yellow fever booster vaccination. This CDR3 reads CSASRTGGDQPQHF. The CDR3 DNA follows: TGCAGTGCTAGCCGAACAGGGGGCGATCAGCCCCAGCATTTT.